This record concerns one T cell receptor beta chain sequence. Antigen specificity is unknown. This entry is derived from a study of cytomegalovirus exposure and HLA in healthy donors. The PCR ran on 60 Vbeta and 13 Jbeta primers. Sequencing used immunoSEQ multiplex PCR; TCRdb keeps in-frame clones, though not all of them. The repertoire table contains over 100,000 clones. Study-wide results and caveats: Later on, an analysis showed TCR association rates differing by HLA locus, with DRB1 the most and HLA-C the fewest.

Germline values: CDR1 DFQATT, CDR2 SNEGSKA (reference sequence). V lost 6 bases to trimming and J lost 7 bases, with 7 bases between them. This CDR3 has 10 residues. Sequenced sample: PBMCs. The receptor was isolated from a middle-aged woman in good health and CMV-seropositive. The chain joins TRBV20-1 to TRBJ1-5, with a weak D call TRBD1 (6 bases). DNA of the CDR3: TGCAGTGCAGGGGGACAGCCCCAGCATTTT. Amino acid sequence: CSAGGQPQHF.